What follows are 15 T cell receptor beta chains derived from one specimen sequenced in a study of blood T cell repertoires in COVID-19. TCRdb's table, derived via immunoSEQ multiplex PCR, lists solely in-frame clones and lacks some. The table lists approximately 160,000 clones, about 88% of them singletons. Sequencing was performed on peripheral blood. The receptors were gathered from an elderly woman with acute or convalescent COVID-19.

J is TRBJ1-1 and V is TRBV11-2; D gene uncertain. This CDR3 contains 11 residues. CDR1 is SGHAT and CDR2 is FQNNGV in the germline V gene. V dropped 4 bases and J dropped 8 bases, with 8 bases sitting between them. The CDR3 DNA reads TGTGCCAGCAGCTCAACTATCGAAGCTTTCTTT. Its translation is CASSSTIEAFF.

This chain links TRBV19 with TRBJ2-1; 9 bases are a match to TRBD2. Germline assignment: CDR1 LNHDA and CDR2 SQIVND (reference sequence). This CDR3 contains 14 residues. V gave up 5 bases and J gave up 9 bases; unmatched junction bases: 8. CDR3 in amino acids: CASSPGLATSEQFF. CDR3 bases: TGTGCCAGTAGTCCGGGACTAGCTACTAGTGAGCAGTTCTTC.

The rearrangement joins TRBV18 to TRBJ2-3, with 9 bases fitting TRBD2. Germline CDR1 KGHSH, CDR2 LQKENI. The CDR3 contains 18 residues. After removal of 2 bases from V and 2 bases from J, the junction contained 11 bases not matched to a gene. The chain's CDR3 is CASSPVIAGGPYTDTQYF. CDR3 DNA sequence: TGTGCCAGCTCACCAGTAATTGCGGGGGGGCCCTACACAGATACGCAGTATTTT.

The chain combines TRBV7-2 with TRBJ2-3, with 7 bases identical to TRBD2. There are 14 residues in the CDR3. CDR1 and CDR2 (germline): SGHTA, FQGNSA. The V gene end was trimmed by 2 bases and the J gene end by 3 bases; junction bases not matched to a gene: 2. In nucleotides, the CDR3 is TGTGCCAGCAGCTTATCGCGGGGGACAGATACGCAGTATTTT. As protein: CASSLSRGTDTQYF.

The chain recombines TRBV20-1 with TRBJ2-7; D not resolved. Between the trimmed V and J ends, which lost 3 bases and 1 base, there was a span of 13 bases. The CDR3 totals 14 residues. Germline V gene lookup returns CDR1 DFQATT and CDR2 SNEGSKA (reference sequence). DNA for the CDR3: TGCAGTGCTAGTAGTCCGACTTCTTCCTACGAGCAGTACTTC. Encoded protein: CSASSPTSSYEQYF.

The gene calls are TRBV10-3 and TRBJ2-3; 8 bases line up with TRBD2. The CDR3 consists of 14 residues. V lost 4 bases and J lost 0; bases outside the gene matches: 0. Germline V gene lookup returns CDR1 ENHRY and CDR2 SYGVKD. The CDR3 here is CAISVAGSTDTQYF. Written as DNA, the CDR3 is TGTGCCATCAGTGTAGCGGGGAGCACAGATACGCAGTATTTT.

V usage is TRBV7-2 and J usage is TRBJ2-1, with D maybe TRBD2 (7 bases). Trimming left V 1 base short and J 1 base short, with 11 bases between. The CDR3 loop spans 16 amino acids. Germline lookup yields CDR1 SGHTA and CDR2 FQGNSA. The CDR3 DNA follows: TGTGCCAGCAGCTTAGTGGGGGGGCGGTCCTACAATGAGCAGTTCTTC. As protein: CASSLVGGRSYNEQFF.

For this clone: This specimen includes other DNA sequences encoding the same CDR3. This chain connects TRBV5-1 to TRBJ1-2; possibly TRBD1 for D (6 bases). The V and J ends lost 5 bases and 1 base respectively, with 9 bases between them. The CDR3 has 13 amino acids. Germline CDR1 and CDR2: SGHRS and YFSETQ. CDR3 sequence (DNA): TGCGCCAGCAGTCCGGACAGTAACTATGGCTACACCTTC. Translating it yields CASSPDSNYGYTF.

This clone was observed once. Other DNA variants within this sample encode the same CDR3. This rearrangement joins TRBV5-4 to TRBJ1-2; 12 bases map to TRBD1. The CDR3 has 17 amino acids. CDR1 and CDR2 from the germline V gene are SGHNT and YYREEE (reference sequence). With V trimmed by 1 base and J by 2 bases, 6 bases remained unmatched. The CDR3 is CASSLTGQGARNYGYTF. Written as DNA, the CDR3 is TGTGCCAGCAGCTTGACGGGACAGGGGGCCCGAAACTATGGCTACACCTTC.

V and J are TRBV5-4 and TRBJ1-2; no clear D. The CDR3 loop spans 15 amino acids. Germline assignment: CDR1 SGHNT and CDR2 YYREEE (reference sequence). Trimming pared 1 base from V and 8 bases from J, leaving 18 bases between. Here the CDR3 DNA reads TGTGCCAGCAGCTTGTCAGACCAGCCCTTCGGGGGCTACACCTTC. Its translation is CASSLSDQPFGGYTF.

This clone has just a few counts. The chain has TRBV5-1 and TRBJ1-6, with a possible D match to TRBD1 (6 bases). Germline loops: CDR1 SGHRS, CDR2 YFSETQ. V was shortened by 0 bases and J by 6 bases, with 13 bases between the two germline ends. CDR3 length equals 16 residues. This CDR3 reads CASSLAGVSSNSPLHF. CDR3 nucleotides: TGCGCCAGCAGCTTGGCAGGGGTCTCGAGTAATTCACCCCTCCACTTT.

In its sample, this clone was seen once. V usage is TRBV24-1 and J usage is TRBJ2-1, with 12 bases matching TRBD2. CDR1 is KGHDR and CDR2 is SFDVKD in the germline V gene. The CDR3 totals 19 residues. J lost 4 bases, V lost 4 bases, and 13 bases had no gene match. CDR3 DNA: TGTGCCACCAGTGACCCGACTAGCGGGAGTCATAAAATATACAATGAGCAGTTCTTC. Its protein is CATSDPTSGSHKIYNEQFF.

This sequence joins TRBV18 and TRBJ2-1; D not certain. V dropped 3 bases and J dropped 10 bases, with 13 bases sitting between them. Germline values: CDR1 KGHSH, CDR2 LQKENI. CDR3 size: 13 residues. This chain's CDR3 is CASSPQRSGEQFF. Written as DNA, the CDR3 is TGTGCCAGCTCACCCCAACGATCAGGCGAGCAGTTCTTC.

This chain joins TRBV3-1 (or the pseudogene TRBV3-2) and TRBJ2-7; no definite D call. V shed 4 bases and J shed 0 bases, with 10 bases lying between them. The germline gives CDR1 LGHDT, CDR2 YNNKEL (reference sequence). This CDR3 is 14 amino acids long. CDR3 protein: CASSRLLGSYEQYF. Written as DNA, the CDR3 is TGTGCCAGCAGCCGACTCCTGGGCTCCTACGAGCAGTACTTC.

This clone showed up just a few times. The chain is built from TRBV27 and TRBJ1-6; 7 positions agree with TRBD1. The CDR3 extends over 13 amino acids. CDR1 and CDR2 (germline): MNHEY, SMNVEV (reference sequence). Trimming cost V 6 bases and J 10 bases; bases outside gene matches: 6. Here the CDR3 DNA reads TGTGCCAGCAGCCGAGGACAGGCGTCACCCCTCCACTTT. Its translation is CASSRGQASPLHF.